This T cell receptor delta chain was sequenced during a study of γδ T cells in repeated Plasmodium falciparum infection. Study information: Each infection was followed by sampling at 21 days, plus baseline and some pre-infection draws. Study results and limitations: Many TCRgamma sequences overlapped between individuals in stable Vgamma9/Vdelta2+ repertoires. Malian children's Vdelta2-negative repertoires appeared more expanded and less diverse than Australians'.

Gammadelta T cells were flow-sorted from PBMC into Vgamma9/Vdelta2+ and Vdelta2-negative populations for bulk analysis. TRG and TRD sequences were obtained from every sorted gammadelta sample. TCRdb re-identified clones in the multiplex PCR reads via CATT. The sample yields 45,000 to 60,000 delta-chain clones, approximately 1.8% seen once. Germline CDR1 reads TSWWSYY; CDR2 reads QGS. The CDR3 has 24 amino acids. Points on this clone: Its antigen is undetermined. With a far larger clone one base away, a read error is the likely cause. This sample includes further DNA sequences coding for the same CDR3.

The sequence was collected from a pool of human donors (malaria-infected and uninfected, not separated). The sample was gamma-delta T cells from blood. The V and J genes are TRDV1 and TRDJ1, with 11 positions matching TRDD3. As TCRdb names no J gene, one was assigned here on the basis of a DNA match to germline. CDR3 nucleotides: TGTGCTCTTGGGGAACTAGATGCATCTGACTTCCCGTACTGGGGGATATGCGGTACCGATGAACTCATCTTT. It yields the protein CALGELDASDFPYWGICGTDELIF.